This TCR beta chain came from a study of relationships among human T cell subsets (dated by TCRdb to the early 2010s). A note on the overall study: Eight distinct blood T cell populations were sequenced: pan T, CD8 cytotoxic, regulatory, Th1, Th2, naive plus transitional, activated and memory cells. Overall study results and their limits: The considerable overlap in CDR3s among Th1, Th2 and regulatory T cells was taken as suggesting that cell fate choices are stochastic. A CD4+CD8+ double-positive population could not be excluded by the bead-based sorting. Across the seven subsets, no statistically significant differences turned up in V, D and J usage, CDR3 length, or N-nucleotide additions. Over 60% of CD8+ cytotoxic sequences were found to belong to clones with over 100 reads, whereas few such clones were observed in the regulatory and Th2 subsets.

Th2 cells were selected as CD4+CD25-CD294+ cells with anti-CD294 beads, after CD4+CD56+ NKT cells were removed. Miltenyi superparamagnetic beads coated with subset-specific monoclonal antibodies were used to isolate the T cell subsets. Peripheral blood was used as the source from which all T cell populations were isolated. Whole blood was subjected to Ficoll separation to obtain mononuclear cells, from which monocytes were subsequently depleted using anti-CD14 microbeads. The isolated cell populations were resuspended in RNAprotect reagent immediately. The CDR3, from cysteine to phenylalanine, totals 14 residues. Kept here is only the CDR3 DNA, which spans 42 bases and is read in frame from base 1. Trimming at the junction amounts to 5 bases on V and 5 bases on J, and the germline ends lie 15 bases apart. CDR1 and CDR2, per the germline V gene, are KGHSH and LQKENI. As regards this clonotype: The antigen this receptor binds is unknown. No qualities accompany the bases; no much larger clone lies one base away.

Libraries were made using multiplex PCR. The run used a 454 GS FLX. TCR alpha and beta CDR3 regions were amplified from mRNA by semiquantitative ARM-PCR. In ARM-PCR, tagged nested gene-specific primers were applied first, and communal superprimers then carried out the exponential amplification. Before the first-round PCR products went through the second amplification round, exonuclease was used to remove the nested primers. The amplicons were sequenced on the 454 platform, which can rapidly sequence millions of DNA fragments without cloning bias. A read counted as effective if the read could be mapped to both V and J germline segments. From the authors' description of their analysis: IRmap was used to assign reads to germline V, D and J segments, and IRmap relies on pyromap, a Smith-Waterman modification adapted to 454 sequencing errors. D-beta assignments were filtered with cutoffs set at the 99th percentile of alignment scores obtained from simulated random sequences. CDR3 was defined as the amino acids between the conserved V-segment Y[YFLI]C motif and the J-segment [FW]GXGT motif. Repertoire diversity was estimated with a compound Poisson process model previously applied to large-scale EST data. A procedure for detecting cross-contamination was applied so that sample contamination could be argued against as the origin of shared CDR3s. TCRdb reanalyzed the raw reads on its own, using fastp at Q25 for trimming and MiXCR for clone calling, and kept in-frame beta chains. For every CDR3 protein sequence, its rows merge into one entry that carries the most common genes and DNA. The V and J calls come from TCRdb's annotation, not from the publication. The table for this sample lists about 4,000 distinct CDR3 sequences; roughly half of them were counted only once. The top ten hold under 3.5% of the sample.

This receptor was taken from a man aged 35-49 years in good health. The material sequenced was CD4+ Th2 cells sorted from blood. The label giving this sample's cell subset or site can be read as: CD4+CD25-CD294+ T helper 2 cells. The receptor chain draws on TRBV18 and TRBJ1-1; a tentative D match to TRBD1 spans 6 bases. The bases read TGTGCCAGCTCATCGACCGAAGGGGGGACTGAAGCTTTCTTT. It is translated as CASSSTEGGTEAFF.